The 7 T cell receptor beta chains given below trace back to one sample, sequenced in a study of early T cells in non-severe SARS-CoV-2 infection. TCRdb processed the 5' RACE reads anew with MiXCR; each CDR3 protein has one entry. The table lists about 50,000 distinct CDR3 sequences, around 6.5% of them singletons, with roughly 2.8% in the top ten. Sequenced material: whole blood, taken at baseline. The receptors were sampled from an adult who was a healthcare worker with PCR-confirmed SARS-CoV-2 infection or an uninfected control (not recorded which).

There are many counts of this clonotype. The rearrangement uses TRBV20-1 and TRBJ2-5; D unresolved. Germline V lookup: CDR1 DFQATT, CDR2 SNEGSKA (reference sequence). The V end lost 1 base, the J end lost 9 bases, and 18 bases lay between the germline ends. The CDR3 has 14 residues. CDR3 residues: CSARGPGVGSAQYF. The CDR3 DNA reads TGCAGTGCTAGAGGCCCAGGCGTCGGAAGTGCCCAGTACTTC.

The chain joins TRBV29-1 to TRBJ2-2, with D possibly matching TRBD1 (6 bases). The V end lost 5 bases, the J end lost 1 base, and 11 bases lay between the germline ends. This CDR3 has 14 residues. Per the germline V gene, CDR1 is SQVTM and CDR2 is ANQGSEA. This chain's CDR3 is CSVSQQGNTGELFF. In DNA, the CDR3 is TGCAGCGTTTCACAACAGGGGAACACCGGGGAGCTGTTTTTT.

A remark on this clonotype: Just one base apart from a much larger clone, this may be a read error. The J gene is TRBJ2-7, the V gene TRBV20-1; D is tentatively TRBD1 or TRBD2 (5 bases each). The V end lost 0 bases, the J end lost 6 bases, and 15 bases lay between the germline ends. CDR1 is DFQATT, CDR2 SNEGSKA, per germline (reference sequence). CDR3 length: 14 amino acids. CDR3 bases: TGCAGTGCTAGAGATCCAGGGAGTCGCTGCGAGCAGTACTTC. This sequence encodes CSARDPGSRCEQYF.

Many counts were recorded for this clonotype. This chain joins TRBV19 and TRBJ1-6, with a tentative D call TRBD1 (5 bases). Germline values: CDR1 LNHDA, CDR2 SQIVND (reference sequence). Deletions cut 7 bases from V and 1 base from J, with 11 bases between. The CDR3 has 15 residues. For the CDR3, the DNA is TGTGCCAGTAACGCAGGGTTATCCTATAATTCACCCCTCCACTTT. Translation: CASNAGLSYNSPLHF. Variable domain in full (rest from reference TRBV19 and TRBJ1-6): DGGITQSPKYLFRKEGQNVTLSCEQNLNHDAMYWYRQDPGQGLRLIYYSQIVNDFQKGDIAEGYSVSREKKESFPLTVTSAQKNPTAFYLCASNAGLSYNSPLHFGNGTRLTVT.

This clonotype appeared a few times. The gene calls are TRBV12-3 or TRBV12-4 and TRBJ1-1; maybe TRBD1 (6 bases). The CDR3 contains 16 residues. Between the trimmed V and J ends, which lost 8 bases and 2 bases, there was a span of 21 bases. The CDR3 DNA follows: TGTGCCAGCGGGCACCGACAACAGGGAAACAACACTGAAGCTTTCTTT. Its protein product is CASGHRQQGNNTEAFF.

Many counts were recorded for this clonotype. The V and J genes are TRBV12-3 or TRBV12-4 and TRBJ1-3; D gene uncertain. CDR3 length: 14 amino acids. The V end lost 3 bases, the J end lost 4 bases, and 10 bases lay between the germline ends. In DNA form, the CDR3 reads TGTGCCAGCAGTTTTTGGGGTTCGGGAAACACCATATATTTT. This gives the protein CASSFWGSGNTIYF.

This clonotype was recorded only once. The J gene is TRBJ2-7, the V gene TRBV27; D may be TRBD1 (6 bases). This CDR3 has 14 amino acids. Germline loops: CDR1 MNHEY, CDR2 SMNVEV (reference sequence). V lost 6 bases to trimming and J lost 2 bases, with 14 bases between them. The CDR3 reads CASSTWTDAYEQYF. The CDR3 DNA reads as TGTGCCAGCAGCACCTGGACAGATGCCTACGAGCAGTACTTC.